These 20 T cell receptor beta chains originate from one sample sequenced in a study of response to subunit inactivated influenza vaccine. Each CDR3 protein gets one entry after TCRdb re-called the RT-PCR reads with MiXCR. The sample records about 780,000 distinct CDR3 sequences, approximately 17% being singletons. The sequenced sample was PBMCs from blood, obtained around 5 days after vaccination. These receptors all stem from a man aged 45-65 years who received an inactivated influenza vaccine.

This sequence joins TRBV6-4 and TRBJ2-1, with 10 bases matching TRBD1. Trimming cost V 4 bases and J 8 bases; bases outside gene matches: 8. The CDR3 covers 15 residues. CDR1 is MRHNA, CDR2 SNTAGT, per germline. The CDR3 DNA reads TGTGCCAGCAGTGCCCAGACAGGGGGCTGGGATGAGCAGTTCTTC. It specifies CASSAQTGGWDEQFF.

This clonotype was counted between two and nine times. This chain connects TRBV7-4 to TRBJ1-5; maybe TRBD1 (5 bases). The V gene's germline CDR1 is SGHVT and CDR2 SQSDAQ. The CDR3 is 14 amino acids. V was pared by 0 bases and J by 3 bases, with 6 bases between. In DNA, the CDR3 is TGTGCCAGCAGCTTAGCACAGGTCAATCAGCCCCAGCATTTT. It codes for CASSLAQVNQPQHF.

The gene calls are TRBV20-1 and TRBJ1-1; 9 bases are shared with TRBD1. CDR1 DFQATT and CDR2 SNEGSKA come from the germline V gene (reference sequence). CDR3 length: 14 amino acids. V gave up 3 bases and J gave up 5 bases; unmatched junction bases: 7. The CDR3 DNA sequence: TGCAGTGCTAGCGCGGACAGGGGAAGAACTGAAGCTTTCTTT. Protein sequence: CSASADRGRTEAFF.

The chain uses TRBV4-3 and TRBJ2-1; D may be TRBD2 (6 bases). The germline V gene has CDR1 LGHNA and CDR2 YSLEER. V gave up 2 bases and J gave up 3 bases, with 11 bases separating them. The CDR3 runs 15 residues. This chain's CDR3 is CASSQKRSGYNEQFF. DNA of the CDR3: TGCGCCAGCAGCCAAAAACGTAGCGGCTACAATGAGCAGTTCTTC.

This clonotype showed up just a few times. The chain has TRBV12-3 or TRBV12-4 and TRBJ2-7; D is possibly TRBD1 or TRBD2 (5 bases each). Trimming shortened V by 6 bases and J by 5 bases, and 17 bases separated the two germline ends. The length of the CDR3 is 14 residues. CDR3 protein: CASSRDRTEHEQYF. CDR3 sequence (DNA): TGTGCCAGCAGCCGGGACCGGACGGAACACGAGCAGTACTTC.

The genes are TRBV20-1 and TRBJ1-2; D unclear. V dropped 4 bases and J dropped 0 bases, with 12 bases sitting between them. The germline gives CDR1 DFQATT, CDR2 SNEGSKA (reference sequence). There are 14 residues in the CDR3. The CDR3 nucleotides are TGCAGTGCTAACCCCAGCCGTTCTAACTATGGCTACACCTTC. Its protein product is CSANPSRSNYGYTF.

This chain joins TRBV12-3 or TRBV12-4 and TRBJ1-2, with D uncertain. This CDR3 has 12 residues. The V and J ends lost 1 base and 6 bases respectively, with 6 bases between them. Here the CDR3 reads CASSLEFHGYTF. The CDR3 DNA reads TGTGCCAGCAGTTTAGAGTTTCATGGCTACACCTTC.

The V gene is TRBV12-3 or TRBV12-4, the J gene TRBJ2-7; TRBD1 might be the D (5 bases). This CDR3 contains 14 residues. Trimming took 3 bases from V and 3 from J, leaving 12 bases between them. In DNA form, the CDR3 reads TGTGCCAGCAGTTTGGCAGGGCCTATCTACGAGCAGTACTTC. Amino acids: CASSLAGPIYEQYF.

This clonotype showed up just a few times. The V call is TRBV12-3 or TRBV12-4, the J call TRBJ1-1; D perhaps matches TRBD1 (5 bases). There are 13 residues in the CDR3. V shed 5 bases and J shed 5 bases, with 12 bases lying between them. The CDR3, as DNA: TGTGCCAGCAGTCCCAACAGGAGGACTGAAGCTTTCTTT. As protein: CASSPNRRTEAFF.

This clonotype was seen more than once but under ten times. CDR3 in DNA: TGTGCCAGCAGTGTAGGAGGGACATCTGGAAACACCATATATTTT. This encodes CASSVGGTSGNTIYF. The chain combines TRBV12-3 or TRBV12-4 with TRBJ1-3; D possibly corresponds to TRBD1 (6 bases). V dropped 5 bases and J dropped 1 base, with 12 bases sitting between them. The CDR3 is 15 amino acids.

This clonotype was observed many times. The V gene is TRBV7-2, the J gene TRBJ2-5; D uncertain. The ends were cut back, 0 bases at V and 5 bases at J, with 13 bases in the middle. Germline assignment: CDR1 SGHTA and CDR2 FQGNSA. CDR3 size: 15 residues. CDR3 coding DNA: TGTGCCAGCAGCTTAGCCCACGGTGCAGCCGAGACCCAGTACTTC. It yields the protein CASSLAHGAAETQYF.

This clonotype was counted between two and nine times. This chain connects TRBV4-3 to TRBJ2-1; maybe TRBD2 (5 bases). The CDR3 spans 17 residues. Germline values: CDR1 LGHNA, CDR2 YSLEER. V gave up 4 bases and J gave up 6 bases, with 22 bases separating them. CDR3 DNA: TGCGCCAGCAGCCCTCTCCCTGGGCTAGCAAGTTTCAATGAGCAGTTCTTC. Protein sequence: CASSPLPGLASFNEQFF.

The chain employs TRBV27 and TRBJ1-5; 8 bases are a match to TRBD1. J was trimmed by 2 bases and V by 5 bases; bases with no gene match: 8. The germline V gene has CDR1 MNHEY and CDR2 SMNVEV (reference sequence). The CDR3 has 16 amino acids. The CDR3: CASSLRTGMGNQPQHF. The DNA of the CDR3 is TGTGCCAGCAGTCTACGGACAGGGATGGGCAATCAGCCCCAGCATTTT.

This chain uses TRBV7-6 with TRBJ2-1; D not resolved. Germline V gene sequence: CDR1 SGHVS, CDR2 FNYEAQ. Trimming pared 1 base from V and 10 bases from J, leaving 14 bases between. This CDR3 comprises 14 residues. The chain's CDR3 is CASSLGVPRREQFF. The CDR3 bases are TGTGCCAGCAGCTTAGGTGTCCCCCGCCGGGAGCAGTTCTTC.

This clonotype has at least ten counts. J is TRBJ2-7 and V is TRBV29-1, with 8 bases fitting TRBD2. The CDR3 is 14 amino acids. Germline V gives CDR1 SQVTM, CDR2 ANQGSEA. With V trimmed by 3 bases and J by 7 bases, 11 bases remained unmatched. This CDR3 reads CSVEGTSGGWEQYF. The CDR3 DNA reads as TGCAGCGTTGAGGGCACTAGCGGTGGCTGGGAGCAGTACTTC.

This clonotype was picked up a small number of times. This chain joins TRBV24-1 and TRBJ1-2, with 9 bases matching TRBD1. This CDR3 is 14 amino acids long. Germline CDR1 reads KGHDR; CDR2 reads SFDVKD. The trim removed 7 bases at V and 4 bases at J, leaving 6 bases unmatched. This chain's CDR3 is CATSPTGGFYGYTF. The CDR3 region has the DNA TGTGCCACCAGCCCGACAGGGGGTTTCTATGGCTACACCTTC.

This clonotype showed up many times. V usage is TRBV7-3 and J usage is TRBJ2-1; 11 bases match TRBD2. The CDR3 is 17 residues long. V shed 0 bases and J 6 bases; nucleotides not matched to a gene: 7. Germline assignment: CDR1 SGHTA and CDR2 FQGTGA. CDR3 in amino acids: CASSLTTTSGTTNEQFF. The CDR3 coding sequence is TGTGCCAGCAGCTTAACGACGACTAGCGGGACGACCAATGAGCAGTTCTTC.

J is TRBJ2-7 and V is TRBV12-3 or TRBV12-4; 9 nucleotides match TRBD2. V gave up 5 bases and J gave up 2 bases; unmatched junction bases: 4. This CDR3 has 14 amino acids. CDR3: CASSTAGGAYEQYF. CDR3 coding DNA: TGTGCCAGCAGTACAGCGGGAGGAGCCTACGAGCAGTACTTC.

This clonotype was detected only a few times. This chain connects TRBV5-1 to TRBJ2-2, with 7 bases aligning to TRBD1. Germline lookup yields CDR1 SGHRS and CDR2 YFSETQ. Trimming took 4 bases from V and 5 from J; bases not matched to a gene: 14. This CDR3 contains 17 residues. In nucleotides, the CDR3 is TGCGCCAGCAGCCCCGCCGGGACAGCCGATAATACCGGGGAGCTGTTTTTT. Translated: CASSPAGTADNTGELFF. Combining the CDR3 with reference TRBV5-1 and TRBJ2-2 gives the whole variable domain KAGVTQTPRYLIKTRGQQVTLSCSPISGHRSVSWYQQTPGQGLQFLFEYFSETQRNKGNFPGRFSGRQFSNSRSEMNVSTLELGDSALYLCASSPAGTADNTGELFFGEGSRLTVL.

The chain uses TRBV7-2 and TRBJ1-2; possibly TRBD1 for D (6 bases). The V end was cut by 5 bases, the J end by 1 base, with 11 bases between. CDR3 size: 14 residues. CDR1 is SGHTA, CDR2 FQGNSA, per germline. The CDR3 loop is CASSPGHNNYGYTF. The CDR3 DNA sequence: TGTGCCAGCAGCCCGGGACACAATAACTATGGCTACACCTTC.